This T cell receptor (beta chain) is drawn from a study of CD8+CD57+ T cells in acquired aplastic anemia. This clonotype has just a few counts. TCR beta VDJ and CDR3 were profiled, and genomic DNA was the template. TCRdb passed the reads through MiXCR, listing each CDR3 protein once. The table has some 290,000 distinct CDR3 sequences, around three fifths seen once. CDR1 is SNHLY, CDR2 FYNNEI, per germline. The CDR3 totals 12 residues. V lost 7 bases and J 3 bases, leaving 9 bases between the germline ends. The sample comprised sorted CD4+, CD8+, or CD8+CD57+ T cells (not recorded which) from PBMCs. This sequence joins TRBV2 and TRBJ1-1; D remains unclear. This sequence was found in a human donor with severe aplastic anemia or a healthy control (not recorded which). The DNA of the CDR3 is TGTGCCAGCAAAGCGGAGTACACTGAAGCTTTCTTT. It translates to CASKAEYTEAFF. The full variable domain, completed using reference TRBV2 and TRBJ1-1, is EPEVTQTPSHQVTQMGQEVILRCVPISNHLYFYWYRQILGQKVEFLVSFYNNEISEKSEIFDDQFSVERPDGSNFTLKIRSTKLEDSAMYFCASKAEYTEAFFGQGTRLTVV.